This T cell receptor (beta chain) was recorded in a study of cytomegalovirus exposure and HLA in healthy donors. Regarding the study as a whole: A few of the chains that were CMV-associated were confirmed in vitro to be specific for CMV antigens. Presence/absence analyses treated sequencing depth as roughly uniform across donors. Sequence variants that were highly shared formed a cluster that was likely a sequencing artifact.

In regard to this clone: Its antigen remains unknown.

Primers: 60 Vbeta forward and 13 Jbeta reverse. Using immunoSEQ multiplex PCR, the repertoire was profiled, and TCRdb retains in-frame clones only, with some absent. This sample has some 210,000 clones, with roughly 80% found just once. Per the germline V gene, CDR1 is SGHRS and CDR2 is YFSETQ. V was trimmed by 0 bases and J by 8 bases, leaving 11 bases between them. The CDR3 contains 13 residues. The receptor was isolated from a woman aged 25 to 39 in good health and CMV-seropositive. Sequences were obtained from PBMCs. The gene calls are TRBV5-1 and TRBJ2-5, with D perhaps TRBD1 (6 bases). CDR3 nucleotide sequence: TGCGCCAGCAGCTTGGACAGGGCAGGAACCCAGTACTTC. Amino acid sequence: CASSLDRAGTQYF. Full variable domain (remainder filled in from reference TRBV5-1 and TRBJ2-5): KAGVTQTPRYLIKTRGQQVTLSCSPISGHRSVSWYQQTPGQGLQFLFEYFSETQRNKGNFPGRFSGRQFSNSRSEMNVSTLELGDSALYLCASSLDRAGTQYFGPGTRLLVL.